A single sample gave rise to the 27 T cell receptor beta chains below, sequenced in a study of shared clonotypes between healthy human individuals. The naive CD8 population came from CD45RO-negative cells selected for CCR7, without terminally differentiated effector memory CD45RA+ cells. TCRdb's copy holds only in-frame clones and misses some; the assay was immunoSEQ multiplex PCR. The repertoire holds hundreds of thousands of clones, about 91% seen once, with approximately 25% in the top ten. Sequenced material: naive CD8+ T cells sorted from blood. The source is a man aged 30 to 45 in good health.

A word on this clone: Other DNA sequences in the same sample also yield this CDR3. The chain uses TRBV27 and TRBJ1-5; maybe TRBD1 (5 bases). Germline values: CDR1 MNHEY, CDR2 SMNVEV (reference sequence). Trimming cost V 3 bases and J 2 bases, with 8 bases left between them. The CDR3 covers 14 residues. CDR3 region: CASSFAGGNQPQHF. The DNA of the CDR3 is TGTGCCAGCAGTTTTGCGGGGGGCAATCAGCCCCAGCATTTT.

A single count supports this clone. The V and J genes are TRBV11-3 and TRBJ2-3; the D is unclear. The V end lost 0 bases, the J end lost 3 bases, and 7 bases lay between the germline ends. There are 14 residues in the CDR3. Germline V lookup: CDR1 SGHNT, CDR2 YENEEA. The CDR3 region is CASSLDQSTDTQYF. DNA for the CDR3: TGTGCCAGCAGCTTAGACCAGAGTACAGATACGCAGTATTTT.

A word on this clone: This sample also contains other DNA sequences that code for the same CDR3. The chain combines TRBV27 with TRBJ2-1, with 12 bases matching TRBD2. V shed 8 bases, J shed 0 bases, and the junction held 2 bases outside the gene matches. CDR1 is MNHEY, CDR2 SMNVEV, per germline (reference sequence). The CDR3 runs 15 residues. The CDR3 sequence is CASGLAGSSYNEQFF. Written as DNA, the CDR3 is TGTGCCAGCGGACTAGCGGGGAGCTCCTACAATGAGCAGTTCTTC.

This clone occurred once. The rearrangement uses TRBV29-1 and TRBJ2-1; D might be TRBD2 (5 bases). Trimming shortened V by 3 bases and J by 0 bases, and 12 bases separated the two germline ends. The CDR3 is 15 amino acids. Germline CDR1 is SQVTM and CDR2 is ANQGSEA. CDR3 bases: TGCAGCGTTGAGGCCCCCCGGGACTCCTACAATGAGCAGTTCTTC. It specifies CSVEAPRDSYNEQFF.

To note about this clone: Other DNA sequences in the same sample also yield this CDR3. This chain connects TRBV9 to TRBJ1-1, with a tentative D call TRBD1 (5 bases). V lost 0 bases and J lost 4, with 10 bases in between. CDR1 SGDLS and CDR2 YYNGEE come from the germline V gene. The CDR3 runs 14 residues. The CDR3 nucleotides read TGTGCCAGCAGCGTAGAGGGGTTGGGCACTGAAGCTTTCTTT. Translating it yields CASSVEGLGTEAFF.

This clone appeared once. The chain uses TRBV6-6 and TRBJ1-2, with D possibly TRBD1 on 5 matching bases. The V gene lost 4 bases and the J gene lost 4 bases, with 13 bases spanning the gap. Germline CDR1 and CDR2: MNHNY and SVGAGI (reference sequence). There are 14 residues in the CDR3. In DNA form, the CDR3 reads TGTGCCAGCAGTTTGGGAGGGGAGGGCTATGGCTACACCTTC. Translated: CASSLGGEGYGYTF.

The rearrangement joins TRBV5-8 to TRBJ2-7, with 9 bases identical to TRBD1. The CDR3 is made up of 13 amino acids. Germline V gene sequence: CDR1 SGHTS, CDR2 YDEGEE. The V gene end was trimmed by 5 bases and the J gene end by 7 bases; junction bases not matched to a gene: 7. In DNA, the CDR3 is TGTGCCAGCAGACGGACAGGGGCATATGAGCAGTACTTC. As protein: CASRRTGAYEQYF.

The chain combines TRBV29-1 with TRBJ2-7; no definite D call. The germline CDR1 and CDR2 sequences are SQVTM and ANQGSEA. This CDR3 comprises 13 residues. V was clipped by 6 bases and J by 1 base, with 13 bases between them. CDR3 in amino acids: CSVGGLGSYEQYF. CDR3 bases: TGCAGCGTCGGCGGTCTCGGGTCCTACGAGCAGTACTTC.

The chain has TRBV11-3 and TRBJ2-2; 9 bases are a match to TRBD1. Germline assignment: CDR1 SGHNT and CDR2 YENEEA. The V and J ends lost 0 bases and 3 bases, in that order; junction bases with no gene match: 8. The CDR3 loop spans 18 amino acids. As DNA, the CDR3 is TGTGCCAGCAGCTTAGATATTTGGGGACAGGGCTACACCGGGGAGCTGTTTTTT. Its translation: CASSLDIWGQGYTGELFF.

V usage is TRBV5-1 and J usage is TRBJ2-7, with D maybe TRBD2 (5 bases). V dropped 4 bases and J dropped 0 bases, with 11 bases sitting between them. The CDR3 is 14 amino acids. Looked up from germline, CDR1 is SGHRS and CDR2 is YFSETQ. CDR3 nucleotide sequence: TGCGCCAGCAGCCCAAGTGGAGGCTCCTACGAGCAGTACTTC. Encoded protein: CASSPSGGSYEQYF.

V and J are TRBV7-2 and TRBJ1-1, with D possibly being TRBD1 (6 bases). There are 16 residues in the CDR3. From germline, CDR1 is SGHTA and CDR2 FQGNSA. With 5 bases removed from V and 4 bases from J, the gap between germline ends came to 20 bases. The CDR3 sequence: CASSQANIFRGTEAFF. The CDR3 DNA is TGTGCCAGCAGCCAAGCCAACATTTTCAGGGGCACTGAAGCTTTCTTT.

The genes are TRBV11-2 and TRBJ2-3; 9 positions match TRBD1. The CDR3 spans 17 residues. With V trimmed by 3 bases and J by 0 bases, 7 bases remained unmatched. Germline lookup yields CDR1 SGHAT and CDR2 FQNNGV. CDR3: CASSFGKQGASTDTQYF. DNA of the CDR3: TGTGCCAGCAGCTTTGGGAAACAGGGGGCCAGCACAGATACGCAGTATTTT.

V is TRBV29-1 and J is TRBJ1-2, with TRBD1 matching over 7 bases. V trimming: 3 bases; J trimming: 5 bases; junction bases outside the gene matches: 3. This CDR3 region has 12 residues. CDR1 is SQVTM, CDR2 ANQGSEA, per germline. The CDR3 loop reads CSVDPGQYGYTF. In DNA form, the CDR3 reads TGCAGCGTTGATCCGGGACAGTATGGCTACACCTTC.

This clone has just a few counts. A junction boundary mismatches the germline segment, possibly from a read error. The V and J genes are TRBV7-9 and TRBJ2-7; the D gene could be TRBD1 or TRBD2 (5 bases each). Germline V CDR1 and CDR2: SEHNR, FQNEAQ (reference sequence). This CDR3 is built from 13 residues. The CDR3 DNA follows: TGTGCCAGCAGCTCTCGGGACCACTACGCGCAGTACTTC. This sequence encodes CASSSRDHYAQYF.

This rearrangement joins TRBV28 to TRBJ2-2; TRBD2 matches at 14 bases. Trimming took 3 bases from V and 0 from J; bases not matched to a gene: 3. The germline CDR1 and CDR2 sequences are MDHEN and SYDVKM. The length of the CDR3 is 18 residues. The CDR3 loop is CASSFPTSGRANTGELFF. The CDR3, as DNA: TGTGCCAGCAGTTTCCCGACTAGCGGGAGGGCGAACACCGGGGAGCTGTTTTTT.

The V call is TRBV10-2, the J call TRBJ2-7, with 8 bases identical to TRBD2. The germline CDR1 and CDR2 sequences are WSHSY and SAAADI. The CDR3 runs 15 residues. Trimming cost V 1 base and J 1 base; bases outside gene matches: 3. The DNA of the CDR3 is TGCGCCAGCAGTGAGTTTAGCGGGGCGTCCTACGAGCAGTACTTC. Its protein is CASSEFSGASYEQYF.

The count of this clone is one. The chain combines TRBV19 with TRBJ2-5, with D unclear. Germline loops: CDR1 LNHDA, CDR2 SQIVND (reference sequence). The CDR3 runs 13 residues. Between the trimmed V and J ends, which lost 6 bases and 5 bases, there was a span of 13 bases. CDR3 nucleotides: TGTGCCAGTAGCTCCTCACTGTTGGAGACCCAGTACTTC. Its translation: CASSSSLLETQYF.

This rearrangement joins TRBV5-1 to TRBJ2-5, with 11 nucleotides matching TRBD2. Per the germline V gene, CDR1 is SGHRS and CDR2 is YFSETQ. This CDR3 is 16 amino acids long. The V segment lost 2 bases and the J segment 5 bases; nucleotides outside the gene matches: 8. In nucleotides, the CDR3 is TGCGCCAGCAGCTTCCCCGCTAGCGGGAGGTTTGAGACCCAGTACTTC. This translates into CASSFPASGRFETQYF. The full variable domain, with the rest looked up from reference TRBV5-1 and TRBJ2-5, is KAGVTQTPRYLIKTRGQQVTLSCSPISGHRSVSWYQQTPGQGLQFLFEYFSETQRNKGNFPGRFSGRQFSNSRSEMNVSTLELGDSALYLCASSFPASGRFETQYFGPGTRLLVL.

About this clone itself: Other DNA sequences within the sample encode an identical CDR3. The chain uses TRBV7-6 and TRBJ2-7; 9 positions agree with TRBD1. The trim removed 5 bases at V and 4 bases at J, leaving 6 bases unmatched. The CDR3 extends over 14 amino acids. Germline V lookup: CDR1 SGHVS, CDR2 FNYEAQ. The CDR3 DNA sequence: TGTGCCAGCAGCCTTGAACAGGGGGCTTACGAGCAGTACTTC. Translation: CASSLEQGAYEQYF.

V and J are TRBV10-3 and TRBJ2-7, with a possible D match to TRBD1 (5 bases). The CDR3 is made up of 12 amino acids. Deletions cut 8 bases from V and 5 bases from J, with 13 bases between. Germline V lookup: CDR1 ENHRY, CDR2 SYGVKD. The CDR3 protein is CAIGRLGHEQYF. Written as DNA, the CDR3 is TGTGCCATCGGAAGATTGGGGCACGAGCAGTACTTC.

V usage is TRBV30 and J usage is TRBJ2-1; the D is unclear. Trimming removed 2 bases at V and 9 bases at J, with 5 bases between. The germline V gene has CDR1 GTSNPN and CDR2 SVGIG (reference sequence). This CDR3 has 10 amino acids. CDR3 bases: TGTGCCTGGAGTCGTGGTGAGCAGTTCTTC. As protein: CAWSRGEQFF.

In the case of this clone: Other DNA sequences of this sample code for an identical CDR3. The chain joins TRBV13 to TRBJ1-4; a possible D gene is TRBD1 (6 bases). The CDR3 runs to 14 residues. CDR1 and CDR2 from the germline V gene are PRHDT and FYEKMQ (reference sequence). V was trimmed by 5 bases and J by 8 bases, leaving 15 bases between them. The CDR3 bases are TGTGCCAGCAGCACGCAGGGGATTCGGGAAAAACTGTTTTTT. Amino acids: CASSTQGIREKLFF.

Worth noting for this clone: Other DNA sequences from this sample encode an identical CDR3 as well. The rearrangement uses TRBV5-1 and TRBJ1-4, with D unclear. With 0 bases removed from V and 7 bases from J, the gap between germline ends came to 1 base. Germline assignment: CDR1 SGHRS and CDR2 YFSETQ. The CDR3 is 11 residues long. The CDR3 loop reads CASSLGEKLFF. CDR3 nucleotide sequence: TGCGCCAGCAGCTTGGGTGAAAAACTGTTTTTT.

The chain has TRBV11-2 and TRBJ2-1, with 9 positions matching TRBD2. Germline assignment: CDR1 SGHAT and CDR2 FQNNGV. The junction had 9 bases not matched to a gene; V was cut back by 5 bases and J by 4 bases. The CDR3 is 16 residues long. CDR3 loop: CASSPGGRALYNEQFF. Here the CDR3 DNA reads TGTGCCAGCAGCCCCGGCGGGAGGGCCCTATACAATGAGCAGTTCTTC.

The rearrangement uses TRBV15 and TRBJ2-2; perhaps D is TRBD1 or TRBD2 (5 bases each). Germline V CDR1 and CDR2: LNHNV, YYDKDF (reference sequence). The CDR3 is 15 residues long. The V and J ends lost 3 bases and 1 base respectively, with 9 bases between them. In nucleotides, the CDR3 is TGTGCCACCAGCAGGGGGACCGGGAACACCGGGGAGCTGTTTTTT. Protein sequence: CATSRGTGNTGELFF.

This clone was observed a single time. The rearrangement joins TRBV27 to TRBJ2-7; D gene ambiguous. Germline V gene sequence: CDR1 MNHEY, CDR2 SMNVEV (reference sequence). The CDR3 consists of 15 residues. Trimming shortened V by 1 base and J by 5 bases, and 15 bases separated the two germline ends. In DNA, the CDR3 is TGTGCCAGCAGTTTATTCCCTGGTTCGAACAACGAGCAGTACTTC. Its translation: CASSLFPGSNNEQYF.

The CDR3 here is CASSFLPTGRSDEQFF. In DNA, the CDR3 is TGTGCCAGCAGTTTCCTCCCGACAGGGAGGTCGGATGAGCAGTTCTTC. V is TRBV27 and J is TRBJ2-1; possible D gene TRBD1, 7 bases. This CDR3 comprises 16 residues. Trimming removed 3 bases at V and 8 bases at J, with 20 bases between. The germline V gene has CDR1 MNHEY and CDR2 SMNVEV (reference sequence).